The next 26 T cell receptor beta chains were all read from a single sample in a study of blood T cell repertoires in COVID-19. TCRdb's copy holds only in-frame clones and misses some; the assay was immunoSEQ multiplex PCR. The table shows about 260,000 clones, with 70% to 90% occurring only once. The sample was peripheral blood. All receptors derive from a woman aged 40 to 50 with acute or convalescent COVID-19.

CDR3 loop: CASSLGWTGIDEQFF. DNA of the CDR3: TGCGCCAGCAGCTTGGGTTGGACAGGGATCGATGAGCAGTTCTTC. The chain links TRBV5-1 to TRBJ2-1, with 8 positions matching TRBD1. The junction had 7 bases not matched to a gene; V was cut back by 0 bases and J by 8 bases. In germline, CDR1 is SGHRS, CDR2 YFSETQ. CDR3 length: 15 amino acids.

V and J are TRBV11-2 and TRBJ2-7, with a possible D match to TRBD1 (6 bases). Germline CDR1 and CDR2: SGHAT and FQNNGV. V lost 5 bases to trimming and J lost 3 bases, with 14 bases between them. This CDR3 has 14 residues. CDR3 residues: CASSANLGGYEQYV. The CDR3 DNA sequence: TGTGCCAGCAGCGCAAACTTAGGGGGCTACGAGCAGTACGTC.

This clone appeared a few times. This chain links TRBV2 with TRBJ1-4, with 7 bases lining up with TRBD1. The ends lost 6 bases at V and 5 bases at J; junction bases unmatched: 6. The CDR3 covers 14 residues. Germline V gene lookup returns CDR1 SNHLY and CDR2 FYNNEI. DNA for the CDR3: TGTGCCAGCAGGCCGGGACAGATAAATGAAAAACTGTTTTTT. Encoded protein: CASRPGQINEKLFF.

The CDR3 DNA follows: TGTGCCAGCAGCCCACAGGGCTCTGAAGCTTTCTTT. The encoded protein is CASSPQGSEAFF. The chain has TRBV3-1 (or the pseudogene TRBV3-2) and TRBJ1-1; possibly TRBD1 for D (6 bases). Trimming stripped 4 bases from V and 6 bases from J, with 9 bases between. This CDR3 comprises 12 residues. Germline V gene lookup returns CDR1 LGHDT and CDR2 YNNKEL (reference sequence).

The genes are TRBV18 and TRBJ1-1; TRBD1 matches 8 bases. The CDR3 totals 15 residues. Germline V gives CDR1 KGHSH, CDR2 LQKENI. Germline trimming cut 6 bases from V and 1 base from J; bases unmatched to any gene: 7. The CDR3 region has the DNA TGTGCCAGCTCCAGAAAAGGGACAGGGAACACTGAAGCTTTCTTT. Its translation: CASSRKGTGNTEAFF.

This sequence joins TRBV12-3 or TRBV12-4 and TRBJ2-1; D is perhaps TRBD1 (6 bases). V lost 6 bases to trimming and J lost 10 bases, with 13 bases between them. The CDR3 length is 12 residues. In DNA, the CDR3 is TGTGCCAGCAGCTCTACAGGGTTCGAGCAGTTCTTC. Translating gives CASSSTGFEQFF.

The chain employs TRBV19 and TRBJ1-4, with D tentatively TRBD1 (5 bases). The CDR3 spans 13 residues. CDR1 and CDR2 from the germline V gene are LNHDA and SQIVND (reference sequence). The germline V and J ends were trimmed by 3 bases and 13 bases, with 15 bases remaining between them. The CDR3: CASSISPGMGLFF. The CDR3 region has the DNA TGTGCCAGTAGTATCTCCCCAGGGATGGGACTGTTTTTT. The full variable domain, completed using reference TRBV19 and TRBJ1-4, is DGGITQSPKYLFRKEGQNVTLSCEQNLNHDAMYWYRQDPGQGLRLIYYSQIVNDFQKGDIAEGYSVSREKKESFPLTVTSAQKNPTAFYLCASSISPGMGLFFGSGTQLSVL.

The V gene is TRBV19, the J gene TRBJ1-4; the match to TRBD1 covers 7 bases. This CDR3 spans 16 amino acids. V shed 8 bases and J 4 bases; nucleotides not matched to a gene: 13. Germline CDR1 and CDR2: LNHDA and SQIVND (reference sequence). The CDR3 region is CASGTYDRAINEKLFF. The CDR3, as DNA: TGTGCCAGTGGGACCTACGACAGGGCCATTAATGAAAAACTGTTTTTT.

The V gene is TRBV6-1, the J gene TRBJ1-1; 11 nucleotides align to TRBD1. The ends lost 3 bases at V and 4 bases at J; junction bases unmatched: 7. The length of the CDR3 is 16 residues. CDR1 is MNHNS and CDR2 is SASEGT in the germline V gene. CDR3 amino acids: CASSDPGQGVGTEAFF. As DNA, the CDR3 is TGTGCCAGCAGTGATCCGGGACAGGGGGTGGGCACTGAAGCTTTCTTT.

V and J are TRBV10-3 and TRBJ1-2; 10 bases map to TRBD1. The CDR3 length is 14 residues. V trimming: 4 bases; J trimming: 3 bases; junction bases outside the gene matches: 2. Germline loops: CDR1 ENHRY, CDR2 SYGVKD. The CDR3 loop is CAISVGTGDYGYTF. The CDR3 DNA reads TGTGCCATCAGTGTTGGGACAGGGGACTATGGCTACACCTTC.

The CDR3: CASSVRDSSYNSPLHF. Here the CDR3 DNA reads TGTGCCAGCAGCGTGCGGGACAGCTCCTATAATTCACCCCTCCACTTT. This chain uses TRBV9 with TRBJ1-6; TRBD1 matches at 7 bases. Per the germline V gene, CDR1 is SGDLS and CDR2 is YYNGEE. The CDR3 loop spans 16 amino acids. Trimming at V came to 2 bases and at J to 0 bases, leaving 2 bases not matched to a gene.

This chain uses TRBV11-3 with TRBJ1-5, with unresolved D. V lost 8 bases and J lost 4, with 18 bases in between. CDR3 length: 15 residues. CDR1 and CDR2 from the germline V gene are SGHNT and YENEEA. The DNA of the CDR3 is TGTGCCAGCGTCGCCGGGAAACGAGGGAATCAGCCCCAGCATTTT. This gives the protein CASVAGKRGNQPQHF.

The chain carries TRBV3-1 (or the pseudogene TRBV3-2) and TRBJ1-1; D might be TRBD1 (5 bases). V shed 3 bases and J shed 4 bases, with 18 bases lying between them. The CDR3 contains 16 residues. Per germline, CDR1 LGHDT and CDR2 YNNKEL (reference sequence). The CDR3 coding sequence is TGTGCCAGCAGCCACGGAGGGGTCCATATCGGCACTGAAGCTTTCTTT. Its protein product is CASSHGGVHIGTEAFF.

This rearrangement joins TRBV18 to TRBJ1-1; 7 bases fit TRBD1. CDR3 length: 16 residues. Germline V lookup: CDR1 KGHSH, CDR2 LQKENI. V was clipped by 5 bases and J by 4 bases; unmatched bases: 13. CDR3 DNA sequence: TGTGCCAGCTCATCAGCAGAGGGGGCGCGTGGCACTGAAGCTTTCTTT. Translation gives CASSSAEGARGTEAFF.

This clone was seen once. This chain connects TRBV7-8 to TRBJ2-4; 7 bases line up with TRBD2. J was trimmed by 7 bases and V by 3 bases; bases with no gene match: 3. The germline V gene has CDR1 SGHVS and CDR2 FQNEAQ. This CDR3 is 13 amino acids long. The CDR3 region is CASSLQGGNIQYF. The CDR3, as DNA: TGTGCCAGCAGCTTGCAGGGAGGGAACATTCAGTACTTC.

The rearrangement uses TRBV9 and TRBJ2-1; 7 nucleotides align to TRBD1. With V trimmed by 0 bases and J by 8 bases, 11 bases remained unmatched. Germline V lookup: CDR1 SGDLS, CDR2 YYNGEE. The CDR3 has 16 residues. CDR3 sequence reads: CASSVGTRGPWDEQFF. CDR3 nucleotide sequence: TGTGCCAGCAGCGTAGGTACGAGGGGGCCTTGGGATGAGCAGTTCTTC.

This rearrangement joins TRBV11-2 to TRBJ1-1, with D maybe TRBD1 (5 bases). Trimming removed 4 bases at V and 4 bases at J, with 19 bases between. This CDR3 has 16 residues. Germline V gene sequence: CDR1 SGHAT, CDR2 FQNNGV. The CDR3 nucleotides are TGTGCCAGCAGCTCCCTTCCTAGGGGCTTTGGCACTGAAGCTTTCTTT. Protein sequence: CASSSLPRGFGTEAFF.

This chain links TRBV27 with TRBJ1-2, with TRBD1 identical over 7 bases. V trimming: 5 bases; J trimming: 4 bases; junction bases outside the gene matches: 4. Germline V gene sequence: CDR1 MNHEY, CDR2 SMNVEV (reference sequence). The CDR3 extends over 13 amino acids. For the CDR3, the DNA is TGTGCCAGCAGTAAGGGGGCGGGCTATGGCTACACCTTC. Its protein is CASSKGAGYGYTF.

The V gene is TRBV3-1 (or the pseudogene TRBV3-2), the J gene TRBJ2-1, with D possibly TRBD2 on 5 matching bases. There are 18 residues in the CDR3. V was shortened by 1 base and J by 4 bases, with 20 bases between the two germline ends. The germline CDR1 and CDR2 sequences are LGHDT and YNNKEL (reference sequence). CDR3: CASSQGDIRLAGYNEQFF. CDR3 sequence (DNA): TGTGCCAGCAGCCAAGGTGATATTCGGCTAGCTGGGTACAATGAGCAGTTCTTC.

This clone was detected only a few times. The chain employs TRBV19 and TRBJ1-1; no clear D gene. Germline V gives CDR1 LNHDA, CDR2 SQIVND (reference sequence). CDR3 size: 13 residues. Trimming pared 6 bases from V and 0 bases from J, leaving 8 bases between. CDR3 loop: CASRRRVNTEAFF. Here the CDR3 DNA reads TGTGCCAGTAGACGGAGGGTGAACACTGAAGCTTTCTTT.

The chain joins TRBV5-4 to TRBJ2-1, with 7 nucleotides matching TRBD2. V lost 5 bases and J lost 6; bases outside the gene matches: 5. The length of the CDR3 is 13 residues. The germline V gene encodes CDR1 SGHNT and CDR2 YYREEE (reference sequence). In DNA, the CDR3 is TGTGCCAGCAGTCAGACTAGCAGCAATGAGCAGTTCTTC. As protein: CASSQTSSNEQFF.

The chain is built from TRBV5-1 and TRBJ1-1, with TRBD1 matching over 9 bases. V trimming: 6 bases; J trimming: 1 base; junction bases outside the gene matches: 7. This CDR3 contains 15 residues. Germline CDR1 SGHRS, CDR2 YFSETQ. The CDR3, as DNA: TGCGCCAGCACGCCCTTGGGACAGGGGAACACTGAAGCTTTCTTT. Translated, it gives CASTPLGQGNTEAFF.

V gene TRBV6-1 combines with J gene TRBJ2-7; D remains unclear. The CDR3 is made up of 14 amino acids. The germline V gene encodes CDR1 MNHNS and CDR2 SASEGT. V dropped 2 bases and J dropped 4 bases, with 12 bases sitting between them. CDR3 sequence reads: CASSEPQAAYEQYV. CDR3 sequence (DNA): TGTGCCAGCAGTGAACCCCAGGCTGCTTACGAGCAGTACGTC.

The genes are TRBV6-1 and TRBJ2-7; 7 nucleotides align to TRBD1. Trimming took 3 bases from V and 4 from J; bases not matched to a gene: 12. Germline CDR1 is MNHNS and CDR2 is SASEGT. This CDR3 has 16 amino acids. The CDR3 nucleotides are TGTGCCAGCAGTGATATTGAAGGGGGCAAAGGTTACGAGCAGTACGTC. As protein: CASSDIEGGKGYEQYV.

This sequence joins TRBV4-1 and TRBJ1-4, with D possibly matching TRBD1 (5 bases). CDR1 is MGHRA, CDR2 YSYEKL, per germline. The ends were cut back, 3 bases at V and 7 bases at J, with 9 bases in the middle. The CDR3 runs 13 residues. The CDR3 sequence is CASSQLQGEKLFF. In nucleotides, the CDR3 is TGCGCCAGCAGCCAGCTCCAGGGTGAAAAACTGTTTTTT.

Turning to this clone: This sample also contains other DNA sequences that code for the same CDR3. The V call is TRBV19, the J call TRBJ1-3; possible D gene TRBD1, 5 bases. The CDR3 length is 14 residues. Germline-derived CDR1 and CDR2 are LNHDA and SQIVND (reference sequence). V was shortened by 3 bases and J by 0 bases, with 6 bases between the two germline ends. The CDR3 is CASSIDSSGNTIYF. CDR3 DNA sequence: TGTGCCAGTAGTATCGACAGCTCTGGAAACACCATATATTTT. The full variable domain, completed using reference TRBV19 and TRBJ1-3, is DGGITQSPKYLFRKEGQNVTLSCEQNLNHDAMYWYRQDPGQGLRLIYYSQIVNDFQKGDIAEGYSVSREKKESFPLTVTSAQKNPTAFYLCASSIDSSGNTIYFGEGSWLTVV.